This TCR beta chain was retrieved from a study of blood T cell repertoires in COVID-19 (dated by TCRdb to the early 2020s). Some background on the complete study: The collaborator samples originated in the United States, Italy and Spain and spanned the acute and convalescent phases of COVID-19. The material from the prospective study consisted of cDNA or gDNA derived from T cells, B-cell-depleted T cells, or PBMCs. Subjects who had been exposed to COVID-19, were actively infected with it, or had recovered from it provided the deeply sampled blood TCRbeta repertoires that made up the dataset. A freely available public database, intended as a resource for researchers studying the immune response to SARS-CoV-2, is where the repertoires were released. The samples were drawn from the first 160 participants of the ongoing ImmuneRACE study and from 950 to 1,500 subjects provided by 6 global collaborators. The sample metadata nearly always contained a de-identified subject ID, COVID-19 status, age in years and sex. Where available, HLA class I and class II types were obtained from metadata supplied by the sample provider rather than from assay-based typing. The study at large found these results: How much clinical and demographic metadata was included differed by source and by participant, and the metadata was provided uncurated.

Each collaborating institution followed its own protocols to collect whole blood in K2EDTA tubes. Collaborator samples were shipped for TCRbeta analysis as frozen whole blood, isolated PBMCs, or DNA extracted from either sample type. Points on this clone: Its antigen target is currently unknown. Base-call qualities are not available, and no considerably larger clone is one nucleotide away.

At the junction V is shortened by 1 base and J by 0 bases; bases outside the gene matches: 4. The CDR3 measures 17 amino acids from cysteine to phenylalanine. The only DNA kept is the CDR3, 51 bases in frame from the first base. From a lookup of the germline V gene (reference sequence), CDR1 and CDR2 are LNHDA and SQIVND. TCRbeta CDR3 regions were amplified from genomic DNA using the immunoSEQ Assay, a bias-controlled multiplex PCR. The authors' analysis ran thus. Nucleated cell counts per sample were estimated from amplification of reference gene primers within the assay. Sequence reads were collapsed and filtered to measure the absolute abundance of every unique TCRbeta CDR3 rearrangement. Productive Simpson clonality was computed per sample as the square root of Simpson's diversity index over productive rearrangements. Here the immuneACCESS table is served through TCRdb, limited to in-frame sequences with V and J called. Missing clones are a known gap in these copies; in checked studies unresolved V genes cover under half, and the rest lacks a known reason. V and J calls plus clone size are reproduced from that table; the DNA served to infer D and trimming. Present in this sample are 35,000 to 50,000 clones, 69% of which were seen just once. The ten largest clones represent 6.2% of the sample.

The clonotype comes from a man older than 75 with acute or convalescent COVID-19. The V and J segments used are TRBV19 and TRBJ1-3, with 9 bases in between that match TRBD1. Sequenced sample: peripheral blood. This receptor carries the CDR3 CASSIARTGVSGNTIYF. The nucleotide sequence reads as follows: TGTGCCAGTAGTATAGCCCGGACAGGGGTCTCTGGAAACACCATATATTTT.